A single sample is the source of the 20 T cell receptor beta chains below, sequenced in a study of Graves' ophthalmopathy and Graves' hyperthyroidism. Scientists amplified the TCR beta CDR3 regions from RNA transcripts. RT-PCR in the first round used HTBI primers; a second-round multiplex PCR followed. TCRdb recomputed calls from the multiplex PCR reads with MiXCR, one row per CDR3 protein. The data contain hundreds of thousands of distinct CDR3 sequences, approximately 15% of them singletons. The specimen was blood. The receptors come from a woman in her thirties with Graves' ophthalmopathy.

In its sample, this clonotype was seen many times. This chain connects TRBV11-2 to TRBJ2-5; D not certain. This CDR3 has 17 amino acids. Trimming took 0 bases from V and 2 from J, leaving 16 bases between them. CDR1 is SGHAT, CDR2 FQNNGV, per germline. CDR3 amino acids: CASSLDEELHFQETQYF. The CDR3 DNA is TGTGCCAGCAGCTTAGATGAGGAGCTACACTTTCAAGAGACCCAGTACTTC.

The chain recombines TRBV27 with TRBJ2-7, with a weak D call TRBD2 (6 bases). Germline lookup yields CDR1 MNHEY and CDR2 SMNVEV (reference sequence). V was shortened by 4 bases and J by 6 bases, with 25 bases between the two germline ends. This CDR3 has 17 residues. The CDR3 here is CASSSTSLAPGRVEQYF. As DNA, the CDR3 is TGTGCCAGCAGTTCCACCTCCCTAGCGCCTGGGCGAGTCGAGCAGTACTTC.

A remark on this clonotype: Sequence at one end of the junction differs from germline and may be a read error. V and J are TRBV2 and TRBJ2-5; D is perhaps TRBD2 (5 bases). The CDR3 is 12 amino acids. CDR1 is SNHLY, CDR2 FYNNEI, per germline. CDR3 coding DNA: TGTGCCAGCTCTATCGGTTGGGAGACCCGGTACTTC. The encoded protein is CASSIGWETRYF.

This clonotype was detected many times. This sequence joins TRBV7-8 and TRBJ1-5; D remains unclear. Germline assignment: CDR1 SGHVS and CDR2 FQNEAQ. Trimming cost V 5 bases and J 4 bases, with 18 bases left between them. The CDR3 contains 16 residues. The CDR3 here is CASSRSRVLWNQPQHF. The CDR3 DNA reads TGTGCCAGCAGCCGATCTAGGGTCCTCTGGAATCAGCCCCAGCATTTT.

This clonotype occurred many times. The V gene is TRBV5-1, the J gene TRBJ1-1, with unresolved D. V dropped 7 bases and J dropped 1 base, with 17 bases sitting between them. In germline, CDR1 is SGHRS, CDR2 YFSETQ. The CDR3 extends over 15 amino acids. CDR3 residues: CASRELFGGNTEAFF. CDR3 DNA sequence: TGCGCCAGCCGGGAACTCTTTGGAGGGAACACTGAAGCTTTCTTT.

This clonotype was detected only once. The chain recombines TRBV6-1 with TRBJ2-7; D not resolved. Germline assignment: CDR1 MNHNS and CDR2 SASEGT. V lost 1 base and J lost 1, with 8 bases in between. The CDR3 is 14 amino acids. The CDR3 nucleotides are TGTGCCAGCAGTGAAGTTCAGACTTCCTACGAGCAGTACTTC. Amino acid sequence: CASSEVQTSYEQYF.

This clonotype was seen ten or more times. The chain links TRBV4-2 to TRBJ2-5; the D is unclear. Trimming cost V 3 bases and J 5 bases, with 7 bases left between them. Germline assignment: CDR1 LGHNA and CDR2 YNFKEQ. This CDR3 is built from 12 residues. The CDR3 DNA follows: TGTGCCAGCAGCCAGGGTGGGGAGACCCAGTACTTC. It specifies CASSQGGETQYF.

The chain combines TRBV3-1 with TRBJ2-7; 9 bases map to TRBD2. CDR1 is LGHDT, CDR2 YNNKEL, per germline (reference sequence). V dropped 0 bases and J dropped 7; count of bases not matched to a gene: 7. The CDR3 spans 15 residues. CDR3 nucleotide sequence: TGTGCCAGCAGCCAAGATCTTAGCGGGGGCCGGGAGCAGTACTTC. Its translation: CASSQDLSGGREQYF.

This clonotype was observed a few times. This rearrangement joins TRBV30 to TRBJ1-1; 8 nucleotides line up with TRBD1. V lost 2 bases to trimming and J lost 6 bases; unmatched junction nucleotides: 8. This CDR3 is 14 amino acids long. Looked up from germline, CDR1 is GTSNPN and CDR2 is SVGIG (reference sequence). The DNA for the CDR3 is TGTGCCTGGAGTCCTTTGACAGGGGAGGCTGAAGCTTTCTTT. Its translation: CAWSPLTGEAEAFF.

There are many counts of this clonotype. The chain employs TRBV11-2 and TRBJ2-7; TRBD2 matches 9 bases. Germline CDR1 and CDR2: SGHAT and FQNNGV. Losses at the gene ends were 8 bases for V and 12 bases for J; bases not matched to a gene: 11. The CDR3 spans 12 residues. The CDR3 loop is CASGLGGGVWYF. CDR3 nucleotides: TGTGCCAGCGGTTTAGGCGGGGGGGTCTGGTACTTC.

This sequence joins TRBV25-1 and TRBJ2-3; 9 positions agree with TRBD2. Germline lookup yields CDR1 MGHDK and CDR2 SYGVNS. The junction had 5 bases not matched to a gene; V was cut back by 1 base and J by 3 bases. The CDR3 length is 16 residues. The CDR3 DNA is TGTGCCAGCAGTGAATCGCGCGGGAGGGGAACAGATACGCAGTATTTT. Translated, it gives CASSESRGRGTDTQYF.

This clonotype has at least ten counts. The J gene is TRBJ2-7, the V gene TRBV6-1; either TRBD1 or TRBD2 may fit D (5 bases each). The length of the CDR3 is 15 residues. Germline CDR1 MNHNS, CDR2 SASEGT. The V and J ends lost 6 bases and 0 bases respectively, with 15 bases between them. CDR3 nucleotides: TGTGCCAGCAGGCGACCGGGACGGAGCTCCTACGAGCAGTACTTC. This sequence encodes CASRRPGRSSYEQYF.

Ten or more counts support this clonotype. V and J are TRBV5-1 and TRBJ2-7; TRBD1 is a possible D gene (5 bases). CDR1 and CDR2 (germline): SGHRS, YFSETQ. The CDR3 totals 15 residues. V lost 3 bases to trimming and J lost 1 base, with 14 bases between them. The CDR3 region has the DNA TGCGCCAGCAGCTCCAGTGCGACAGAATCCTACGAGCAGTACTTC. Amino acid sequence: CASSSSATESYEQYF. Combining the CDR3 with reference TRBV5-1 and TRBJ2-7 gives the whole variable domain KAGVTQTPRYLIKTRGQQVTLSCSPISGHRSVSWYQQTPGQGLQFLFEYFSETQRNKGNFPGRFSGRQFSNSRSEMNVSTLELGDSALYLCASSSSATESYEQYFGPGTRLTVT.

There are many counts of this clonotype. The chain is built from TRBV29-1 and TRBJ2-7; TRBD2 agrees at 7 bases. Germline V gene data show CDR1 as SQVTM and CDR2 as ANQGSEA. This CDR3 spans 14 amino acids. V was clipped by 5 bases and J by 7 bases; unmatched bases: 14. CDR3 amino acids: CSVLWEGKSGEQYF. Written as DNA, the CDR3 is TGCAGCGTTCTGTGGGAGGGCAAAAGTGGAGAGCAGTACTTC.

The sample holds many counts of this clonotype. J is TRBJ2-5 and V is TRBV2; a possible D gene is TRBD1 (6 bases). Germline CDR1 and CDR2: SNHLY and FYNNEI. The CDR3 length is 12 residues. The V end lost 10 bases, the J end lost 5 bases, and 14 bases lay between the germline ends. CDR3 bases: TGTGCCACGTCGAGGGGGATGGAGACCCAGTACTTC. Its translation: CATSRGMETQYF.

This clonotype occurred many times. The J gene is TRBJ2-7, the V gene TRBV6-1; D is unresolved. The CDR3 consists of 13 residues. The V end lost 4 bases, the J end lost 7 bases, and 14 bases lay between the germline ends. Germline-derived CDR1 and CDR2 are MNHNS and SASEGT. The CDR3 DNA is TGTGCCAGCAGTGGGACCAGAGTTGGGGAGCAGTACTTC. Protein sequence: CASSGTRVGEQYF.

This clonotype has at least ten counts. The chain uses TRBV28 and TRBJ2-2; D might be TRBD2 (6 bases). The length of the CDR3 is 15 residues. Germline CDR1 MDHEN, CDR2 SYDVKM. V was shortened by 7 bases and J by 3 bases, with 15 bases between the two germline ends. CDR3 sequence: CASNTPGLYTGELFF. Written as DNA, the CDR3 is TGTGCCAGCAATACTCCGGGACTCTACACCGGGGAGCTGTTTTTT.

The gene calls are TRBV3-1 and TRBJ1-1, with 9 bases that match TRBD1. The germline CDR1 and CDR2 sequences are LGHDT and YNNKEL (reference sequence). This CDR3 is 18 amino acids long. V lost 3 bases to trimming and J lost 1 base; unmatched junction nucleotides: 12. CDR3 nucleotides: TGTGCCAGCAGCCAGGGCCTCCTCCGACAGGGGGGGAACACTGAAGCTTTCTTT. Its protein is CASSQGLLRQGGNTEAFF.

This clonotype has just one count. The chain joins TRBV28 to TRBJ2-7, with TRBD1 identical over 7 bases. The CDR3 is made up of 14 amino acids. Trimming took 8 bases from V and 2 from J; bases not matched to a gene: 9. The germline CDR1 and CDR2 sequences are MDHEN and SYDVKM. CDR3 in DNA: TGTGCCAGCGCCCCGGGACAGCTTCCCTACGAGCAGTACTTC. As protein: CASAPGQLPYEQYF.

Ten or more counts support this clonotype. The chain combines TRBV28 with TRBJ2-7; D perhaps matches TRBD2 (6 bases). The CDR3 sequence is 13 residues long. Trimming took off 6 bases at V and 2 bases at J, with 11 bases between the two ends. Per the germline V gene, CDR1 is MDHEN and CDR2 is SYDVKM. The CDR3 DNA is TGTGCCAGCAGCTCTAGCGCTCCCTACGAGCAGTACTTC. This codes for CASSSSAPYEQYF. Looking up the rest from reference TRBV28 and TRBJ2-7 gives the full variable domain: DVKVTQSSRYLVKRTGEKVFLECVQDMDHENMFWYRQDPGLGLRLIYFSYDVKMKEKGDIPEGYSVSREKKERFSLILESASTNQTSMYLCASSSSAPYEQYFGPGTRLTVT.